A selection of T cell receptor beta chains follows, all from one sample in a study of blood T cells in healthy people across ages. TCRdb re-derived calls from the 5' RACE reads in MiXCR, one entry per CDR3 protein. The sample consists of over a million distinct CDR3 sequences, 40% to 50% of them appearing once. Sequencing was carried out using blood. The receptor set was obtained from a woman in her late teens or twenties in good health. The CDR3 runs from the conserved cysteine through the conserved F or W. A D gene is named only where the DNA matches it firmly. Size values are once, few and many counts, or a class for expanded clones, and some rows have none.

TRBV20-1	TRBJ2-1	NA	NA	CSASPQAGTYNEQFF	TGCAGTGCTAGTCCCCAGGCGGGTACCTACAATGAGCAGTTCTTC
TRBV9	TRBJ2-7	TRBD2	NA	CASSVVAGGQIGANEQYF	TGTGCCAGCAGCGTAGTAGCGGGAGGTCAAATCGGTGCGAATGAGCAGTACTTC
TRBV12-3/TRBV12-4	TRBJ2-3	NA	NA	CASQRWGQGIAGDTQYF	TGTGCCAGCCAGCGGTGGGGTCAGGGTATAGCCGGAGATACGCAGTATTTT
TRBV6-5	TRBJ2-1	NA	few	CASSYSMPEQFF	TGTGCCAGCAGTTACTCGATGCCAGAGCAGTTCTTC
TRBV12-3/TRBV12-4	TRBJ1-1	TRBD1	NA	CASSFFGTGFRGNEAFF	TGTGCCAGCAGTTTCTTCGGGACAGGGTTTCGGGGGAATGAAGCTTTCTTT
TRBV7-9	TRBJ2-3	NA	few	CASSLELTGDTQYF	TGTGCCAGCAGCTTAGAGCTCACAGGAGATACGCAGTATTTT
TRBV29-1	TRBJ2-7	TRBD2	NA	CSVLQEGTRGEQYF	TGCAGCGTCTTGCAGGAAGGGACTAGAGGCGAGCAGTACTTC
TRBV7-2	TRBJ1-2	NA	once	CASSFDFPSFNYGYTF	TGTGCCAGCAGCTTCGATTTCCCCAGTTTTAACTATGGCTACACCTTC
TRBV7-9	TRBJ2-7	NA	NA	CASSIIAERYEQYF	TGTGCCAGCAGCATTATAGCGGAGCGCTACGAGCAGTACTTC
TRBV4-2	TRBJ2-4	NA	NA	CASSQEWGAYNEQYF	TGTGCCAGCAGCCAAGAATGGGGCGCCTACAATGAGCAGTACTTC
TRBV2	TRBJ2-5	TRBD1	NA	CASSPRDREQETQYF	TGTGCCAGCAGTCCCCGGGACAGGGAACAAGAGACCCAGTACTTC
TRBV11-2	TRBJ2-1	TRBD2	many	CASSPTSAGVTNEQFF	TGTGCCAGCAGCCCCACGTCAGCGGGAGTCACGAATGAGCAGTTCTTC
TRBV7-2	TRBJ2-7	NA	NA	CASSLFTSYEQYF	TGTGCCAGCAGCTTATTTACCTCCTACGAGCAGTACTTC
TRBV7-2	TRBJ1-2	TRBD1	few	CASSPWTGIGDYGYTF	TGTGCCAGCAGCCCATGGACAGGGATAGGAGACTATGGCTACACCTTC
TRBV5-5	TRBJ1-2	TRBD1	NA	CASSPQQGLDGYTF	TGTGCCAGCAGCCCACAACAGGGGCTTGATGGCTACACCTTC
TRBV2	TRBJ1-4	NA	NA	CASRRSTNEKLFF	TGTGCCAGCCGTCGCTCAACTAATGAAAAACTGTTTTTT
TRBV18	TRBJ2-1	TRBD2	NA	CASSPGTSQYNEQFF	TGTGCCAGCTCACCGGGGACTAGTCAGTACAATGAGCAGTTCTTC
TRBV6-1	TRBJ1-4	TRBD1	NA	CASRLNDRASTNEKLFF	TGTGCCAGCAGACTTAACGACAGGGCGTCGACTAATGAAAAACTGTTTTTT